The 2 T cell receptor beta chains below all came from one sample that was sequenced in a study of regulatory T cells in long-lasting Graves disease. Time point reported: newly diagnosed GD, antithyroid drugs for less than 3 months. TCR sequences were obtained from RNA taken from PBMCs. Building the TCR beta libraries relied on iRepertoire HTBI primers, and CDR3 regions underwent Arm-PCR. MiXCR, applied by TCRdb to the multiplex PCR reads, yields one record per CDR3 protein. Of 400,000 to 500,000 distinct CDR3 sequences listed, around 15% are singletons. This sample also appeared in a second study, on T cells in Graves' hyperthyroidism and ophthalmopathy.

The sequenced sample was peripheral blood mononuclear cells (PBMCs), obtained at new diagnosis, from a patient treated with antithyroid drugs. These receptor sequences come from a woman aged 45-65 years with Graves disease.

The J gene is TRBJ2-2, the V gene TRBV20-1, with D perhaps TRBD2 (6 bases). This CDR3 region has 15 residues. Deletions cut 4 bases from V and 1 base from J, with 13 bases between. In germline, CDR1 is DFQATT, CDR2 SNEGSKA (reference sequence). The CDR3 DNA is TGCAGTGCTATATCCAGGGAGGAGAACACCGGGGAGCTGTTTTTT. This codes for CSAISREENTGELFF.

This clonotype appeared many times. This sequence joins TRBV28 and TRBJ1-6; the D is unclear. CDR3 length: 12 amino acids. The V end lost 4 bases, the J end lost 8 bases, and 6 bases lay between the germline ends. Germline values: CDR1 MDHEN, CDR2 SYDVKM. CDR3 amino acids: CASSWSDSPLHF. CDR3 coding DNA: TGTGCCAGCAGTTGGTCGGATTCACCCCTCCACTTT.